This record covers a single T cell receptor (beta chain). The antigen is undetermined. The data were produced by immunoSEQ multiplex PCR, yet TCRdb's version contains in-frame clones alone and is incomplete. In the table there are approximately 120,000 clones, about nine tenths of which are singletons. This sample stems from a study of cytomegalovirus exposure and HLA in healthy donors. Study outcomes and limitations: A few of the chains that were CMV-associated were confirmed in vitro to be specific for CMV antigens. The tendency of first-cohort TCR clusters to co-occur in the 100 to 150 validation repertoires emerged from a later analysis. The study recorded about 150 TCR beta chains that were cytomegalovirus-associated.

V gave up 9 bases and J gave up 4 bases, with 15 bases separating them. Per germline, CDR1 LNHNV and CDR2 YYDKDF (reference sequence). The CDR3 is 13 amino acids. The sequenced material came from PBMCs. The chain has TRBV15 and TRBJ1-1; the D gene is possibly TRBD1 (5 bases). This clonotype was sampled from a woman younger than 35 in good health and CMV-seronegative. This CDR3 reads CATSQGVATEAFF. CDR3 DNA: TGTGCCACGAGTCAAGGGGTGGCCACTGAAGCTTTCTTT.